This TCR beta chain appears in the sequencing data of a study of blood T cell repertoires in COVID-19. At the level of the study: Italy, Spain and the United States were the sources of the convalescent and acute COVID-19 samples. From T cells, B-cell-depleted T cells, or PBMCs came the material, which was cDNA or gDNA.

Authors' methods: Estimation of nucleated cell counts relied on the amplification of reference gene primers. Clones were read by immunoSEQ multiplex PCR, and TCRdb kept only the in-frame ones, dropping some. The V and J calls and the clone size are those of that table, but D and trimming were determined from the DNA. Of approximately 500,000 clones listed, roughly 89% are singletons. Enrollment of patients from Seattle took place during active infection, with longitudinal follow-up. This clone has just one count. The source material was peripheral blood. The receptor was derived from a man aged 18 to 30 with COVID-19, enrolled during active disease.

CDR3 sequence (DNA): TGTGCCAGCAGCTTAGTAAGGGGTAAGGCTGAAGCTTTCTTT. This sequence encodes CASSLVRGKAEAFF. The chain uses TRBV7-9 and TRBJ1-1, with a tentative D call TRBD1 (5 bases). The V end was cut by 1 base, the J end by 6 bases, with 12 bases between. CDR1 and CDR2 (germline): SEHNR, FQNEAQ (reference sequence). The CDR3 spans 14 residues.